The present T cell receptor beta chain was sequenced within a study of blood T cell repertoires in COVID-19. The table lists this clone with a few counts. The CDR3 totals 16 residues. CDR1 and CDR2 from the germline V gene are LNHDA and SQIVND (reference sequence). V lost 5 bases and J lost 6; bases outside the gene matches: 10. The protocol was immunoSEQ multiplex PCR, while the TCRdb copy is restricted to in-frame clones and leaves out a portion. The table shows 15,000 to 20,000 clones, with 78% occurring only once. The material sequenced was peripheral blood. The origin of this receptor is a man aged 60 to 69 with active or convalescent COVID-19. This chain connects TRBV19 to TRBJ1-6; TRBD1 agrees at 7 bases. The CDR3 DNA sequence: TGTGCCAGTAGTCCCGGGACAGACGATCCTAATTCACCCCTCCACTTT. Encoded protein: CASSPGTDDPNSPLHF.